This TCR beta chain was captured in a study of cytomegalovirus exposure and HLA in healthy donors. Trimming at V came to 1 base and at J to 5 bases, leaving 10 bases not matched to a gene. Germline CDR1 and CDR2: SGHDN and FVKESK. This CDR3 is built from 16 residues. Amplification used 60 Vbeta primers and 13 Jbeta primers. Assay used: immunoSEQ multiplex PCR; TCRdb lists only in-frame clones, some missing. The sample yields 110,000 to 150,000 clones, 65% to 80% seen once. The clonotype originates from a man aged 25 to 40 in good health and CMV-seronegative. Sequencing was carried out using PBMCs. The chain uses TRBV14 and TRBJ1-2; 7 positions agree with TRBD1. Here the CDR3 DNA reads TGTGCCAGCAGCCAAGGAACGTCGAGACAGGGATATGGCTACACCTTC. It codes for CASSQGTSRQGYGYTF.